Below, 29 T cell receptor beta chains from the same sample are listed, as sequenced in a study of identical twins. One entry per CDR3 protein results from TCRdb running MiXCR on the 5' RACE reads. The sample holds 200,000 to 250,000 distinct CDR3 sequences, 7.5% seen once. The data were also submitted as part of a second study, on yellow fever vaccine responses in identical twins.

The sequencing input was CD8+ T cells sorted from blood. The receptors originated from a woman under 30 in good health.

This clonotype was counted a few times. V gene TRBV7-8 combines with J gene TRBJ2-7, with D tentatively TRBD1 (5 bases). The CDR3 spans 17 residues. CDR1 is SGHVS, CDR2 FQNEAQ, per germline. Trimming shortened V by 2 bases and J by 2 bases, and 19 bases separated the two germline ends. CDR3 in amino acids: CASSLWGQLSPTYEQYF. CDR3 nucleotides: TGTGCCAGCAGCTTATGGGGCCAATTGTCCCCTACCTACGAGCAGTACTTC.

Many counts were recorded for this clonotype. The chain has TRBV9 and TRBJ2-3; D is possibly TRBD1 (6 bases). V was trimmed by 0 bases and J by 1 base, leaving 9 bases between them. CDR1 SGDLS and CDR2 YYNGEE come from the germline V gene. CDR3 length: 15 amino acids. In nucleotides, the CDR3 is TGTGCCAGCAGCGTAGTCTCAGGGGGCACAGATACGCAGTATTTT. Residues: CASSVVSGGTDTQYF.

This clonotype was picked up many times. The CDR3 nucleotides read TGCAGCGTTGAAGAGAGGTCAGGGTTAGGCGGGGAGCTGTTTTTT. Its protein product is CSVEERSGLGGELFF. The chain uses TRBV29-1 and TRBJ2-2; TRBD1 is a possible D gene (5 bases). V lost 0 bases and J lost 7, with 15 bases in between. The CDR3 contains 15 residues. Per germline, CDR1 SQVTM and CDR2 ANQGSEA.

This clonotype was found many times. The chain combines TRBV2 with TRBJ2-7, with 11 bases that match TRBD2. CDR3 length equals 15 residues. Germline lookup yields CDR1 SNHLY and CDR2 FYNNEI. V lost 4 bases to trimming and J lost 0 bases; unmatched junction nucleotides: 2. CDR3 DNA: TGTGCCAGCAGTGGACTAGCGGGGACCTCCTACGAGCAGTACGTC. Translation: CASSGLAGTSYEQYV.

The table lists this clonotype with a few counts. This rearrangement joins TRBV12-3 or TRBV12-4 to TRBJ2-7; D gene ambiguous. The CDR3 length is 10 residues. V lost 11 bases, J lost 3 bases, and 8 bases lay in between. This CDR3 is CAGQNYEQYF. The CDR3 region has the DNA TGTGCCGGCCAAAACTACGAGCAGTACTTC.

The chain employs TRBV14 and TRBJ1-2, with D unresolved. The germline CDR1 and CDR2 sequences are SGHDN and FVKESK. The CDR3 runs 15 residues. The V and J ends lost 0 bases and 4 bases respectively, with 12 bases between them. CDR3 DNA sequence: TGTGCCAGCAGCCAAGATGGAGATTACCTCTATGGCTACACCTTC. Its protein is CASSQDGDYLYGYTF.

This chain joins TRBV5-1 and TRBJ2-5, with D hard to call. CDR3 length equals 16 residues. Germline V gene sequence: CDR1 SGHRS, CDR2 YFSETQ. The V end lost 2 bases, the J end lost 5 bases, and 19 bases lay between the germline ends. DNA for the CDR3: TGCGCCAGCAGCTTTAGCTGGAGAGGAGTGGAGGAGACCCAGTACTTC. It specifies CASSFSWRGVEETQYF.

The V call is TRBV20-1, the J call TRBJ1-5; the D is unclear. The germline V gene has CDR1 DFQATT and CDR2 SNEGSKA (reference sequence). This CDR3 is built from 12 residues. Trimming removed 3 bases at V and 3 bases at J, with 6 bases between. DNA of the CDR3: TGCAGTGCTAGGGACCACAATCAGCCCCAGCATTTT. Protein product: CSARDHNQPQHF.

This clonotype has just a few counts. V gene TRBV5-1 combines with J gene TRBJ1-1; D is unresolved. With 2 bases removed from V and 2 bases from J, the gap between germline ends came to 10 bases. The CDR3 length is 14 residues. CDR1 SGHRS and CDR2 YFSETQ come from the germline V gene. The DNA for the CDR3 is TGCGCCAGCAGCTTTGGCCCCGTAAACACTGAAGCTTTCTTT. It yields the protein CASSFGPVNTEAFF.

The chain couples TRBV2 to TRBJ2-1; 7 bases line up with TRBD2. After removal of 5 bases from V and 9 bases from J, the junction contained 13 bases not matched to a gene. Germline CDR1 is SNHLY and CDR2 is FYNNEI. The CDR3 has 15 amino acids. CDR3 sequence reads: CASSFRASGAVEQFF. The CDR3 coding sequence is TGTGCCAGCAGTTTCCGGGCTAGCGGAGCGGTTGAGCAGTTCTTC.

This clonotype was seen a few times. The chain recombines TRBV5-5 with TRBJ2-7, with 8 bases lining up with TRBD2. V dropped 0 bases and J dropped 4; count of bases not matched to a gene: 9. CDR1 SGHKS and CDR2 YYEKEE come from the germline V gene (reference sequence). The CDR3 sequence is 16 residues long. This chain's CDR3 is CASSLVSGRRIYEQYF. The DNA of the CDR3 is TGTGCCAGCAGCTTGGTAAGCGGGAGAAGAATTTACGAGCAGTACTTC.

This clonotype was seen repeatedly, ten times or more. The chain recombines TRBV29-1 with TRBJ1-2; D gene uncertain. Trimming stripped 2 bases from V and 0 bases from J, with 7 bases between. CDR1 and CDR2 from the germline V gene are SQVTM and ANQGSEA. The CDR3 extends over 13 amino acids. As DNA, the CDR3 is TGCAGCGTTGAATTCAGTCCTAACTATGGCTACACCTTC. It is translated as CSVEFSPNYGYTF.

The V call is TRBV24-1, the J call TRBJ2-4; 10 bases match TRBD2. After removal of 2 bases from V and 8 bases from J, the junction contained 8 bases not matched to a gene. Germline CDR1 and CDR2: KGHDR and SFDVKD. This CDR3 contains 16 residues. The DNA for the CDR3 is TGTGCCACCAGTGATTCCAGCGGGAGGGATATGGACATTCAGTACTTC. Its translation is CATSDSSGRDMDIQYF.

In this sample, this clonotype turned up many times. This chain links TRBV15 with TRBJ1-3, with unresolved D. Germline CDR1 is LNHNV and CDR2 is YYDKDF (reference sequence). Trimming took 5 bases from V and 1 from J, leaving 15 bases between them. This CDR3 spans 16 amino acids. CDR3 sequence: CATSDLFSGSGNTIYF. CDR3 DNA: TGTGCCACCAGCGACCTTTTCAGCGGATCTGGAAACACCATATATTTT.

The J gene is TRBJ2-1, the V gene TRBV7-8; unclear D gene. Germline loops: CDR1 SGHVS, CDR2 FQNEAQ. This CDR3 region has 15 residues. V was clipped by 1 base and J by 6 bases, with 13 bases between them. The CDR3, as DNA: TGTGCCAGCAGCTTAGTGCTAGTTCGTGGCAATGAGCAGTTCTTC. Protein product: CASSLVLVRGNEQFF.

A few counts support this clonotype. The V and J genes are TRBV7-9 and TRBJ2-5; D gene unclear. The CDR3 consists of 15 residues. Trimming stripped 1 base from V and 5 bases from J, with 14 bases between. CDR1 is SEHNR, CDR2 FQNEAQ, per germline (reference sequence). Here the CDR3 DNA reads TGTGCCAGCAGCTTAGTGGGCTCAACCTCCGAGACCCAGTACTTC. As protein: CASSLVGSTSETQYF. The full variable domain, its missing parts supplied by reference TRBV7-9 and TRBJ2-5, is DTGVSQNPRHKITKRGQNVTFRCDPISEHNRLYWYRQTLGQGPEFLTYFQNEAQLEKSRLLSDRFSAERPKGSFSTLEIQRTEQGDSAMYLCASSLVGSTSETQYFGPGTRLLVL.

A few counts support this clonotype. This chain joins TRBV5-1 and TRBJ1-1; D call uncertain. Germline CDR1 reads SGHRS; CDR2 reads YFSETQ. The V end was cut by 4 bases, the J end by 0 bases, with 13 bases between. This CDR3 region has 15 residues. The CDR3 protein is CASSPRFTMNTEAFF. For the CDR3, the DNA is TGCGCCAGCAGCCCACGTTTCACGATGAACACTGAAGCTTTCTTT. The full variable domain, completed using reference TRBV5-1 and TRBJ1-1, is KAGVTQTPRYLIKTRGQQVTLSCSPISGHRSVSWYQQTPGQGLQFLFEYFSETQRNKGNFPGRFSGRQFSNSRSEMNVSTLELGDSALYLCASSPRFTMNTEAFFGQGTRLTVV.

V usage is TRBV2 and J usage is TRBJ2-5, with D uncertain. CDR1 and CDR2 (germline): SNHLY, FYNNEI. The CDR3 totals 13 residues. The germline V and J ends were trimmed by 7 bases and 0 bases, with 9 bases remaining between them. This chain's CDR3 is CASKDGNQETQYF. The CDR3 nucleotides are TGTGCCAGCAAGGACGGAAACCAAGAGACCCAGTACTTC. The complete variable domain, with remaining parts taken from reference TRBV2 and TRBJ2-5, reads EPEVTQTPSHQVTQMGQEVILRCVPISNHLYFYWYRQILGQKVEFLVSFYNNEISEKSEIFDDQFSVERPDGSNFTLKIRSTKLEDSAMYFCASKDGNQETQYFGPGTRLLVL.

V gene TRBV12-3 or TRBV12-4 combines with J gene TRBJ2-7; no clear D. V was trimmed by 3 bases and J by 4 bases, leaving 13 bases between them. CDR3 length equals 14 residues. CDR3 coding DNA: TGTGCCAGCAGTTTCAAGGGCCGTGAGTACGAGCAGTACTTC. Protein product: CASSFKGREYEQYF.

The chain recombines TRBV12-3 or TRBV12-4 with TRBJ1-2; 7 bases align to TRBD1. The V gene end was trimmed by 6 bases and the J gene end by 4 bases; junction bases not matched to a gene: 14. CDR3 length: 16 residues. The CDR3: CASSPTGSPSIYGYTF. CDR3 nucleotide sequence: TGTGCCAGCAGCCCGACAGGGAGCCCCTCCATCTATGGCTACACCTTC.

In its sample, this clonotype was seen many times. V is TRBV5-1 and J is TRBJ2-1; possible D gene TRBD2, 7 bases. This CDR3 spans 18 amino acids. V lost 4 bases to trimming and J lost 0 bases, with 20 bases between them. The germline gives CDR1 SGHRS, CDR2 YFSETQ. The CDR3 here is CASSTDPRGGSSYNEQFF. The CDR3 DNA follows: TGCGCCAGCAGCACAGACCCTAGGGGGGGAAGCTCCTACAATGAGCAGTTCTTC.

At least ten counts were recorded for this clonotype. The V and J genes are TRBV20-1 and TRBJ2-2; D perhaps matches TRBD1 (5 bases). Germline values: CDR1 DFQATT, CDR2 SNEGSKA (reference sequence). CDR3 length: 15 residues. V dropped 0 bases and J dropped 3 bases, with 11 bases sitting between them. CDR3 in DNA: TGCAGTGCTAGAGATGCAGGGCTTGACACCGGGGAGCTGTTTTTT. Translation: CSARDAGLDTGELFF.

The chain recombines TRBV13 with TRBJ2-3, with 10 bases fitting TRBD2. Germline trimming cut 4 bases from V and 2 bases from J; bases unmatched to any gene: 12. The CDR3 length is 18 residues. Germline CDR1 is PRHDT and CDR2 is FYEKMQ (reference sequence). The CDR3 region has the DNA TGTGCCAGCAGCTCCCCCCTTGAGCTAGCGGGGGACACAGATACGCAGTATTTT. Its protein is CASSSPLELAGDTDTQYF.

This clonotype was seen many times. V gene TRBV15 combines with J gene TRBJ2-2; D unresolved. Per the germline V gene, CDR1 is LNHNV and CDR2 is YYDKDF (reference sequence). The CDR3 is made up of 13 amino acids. Trimming took off 0 bases at V and 8 bases at J, with 7 bases between the two ends. Written as DNA, the CDR3 is TGTGCCACCAGCAGAGACCGGTCTGGGGAGCTGTTTTTT. This sequence encodes CATSRDRSGELFF.

This chain connects TRBV12-3 or TRBV12-4 to TRBJ2-7; D perhaps matches TRBD1 (5 bases). V lost 5 bases, J lost 4 bases, and 9 bases lay in between. The CDR3 runs 12 residues. CDR3 in amino acids: CASSQTEYEQYF. The CDR3 DNA follows: TGTGCCAGCAGTCAGACAGAGTACGAGCAGTACTTC.

This clonotype came up many times. The genes are TRBV4-1 and TRBJ1-1, with unresolved D. This CDR3 contains 17 residues. Germline values: CDR1 MGHRA, CDR2 YSYEKL. Trimming shortened V by 0 bases and J by 0 bases, and 14 bases separated the two germline ends. CDR3 DNA: TGCGCCAGCAGCCAAGATGCTGGGCAGAACATGAACACTGAAGCTTTCTTT. It translates to CASSQDAGQNMNTEAFF.

This clonotype was observed a handful of times. The rearrangement joins TRBV10-2 to TRBJ2-2; 8 positions match TRBD1. The length of the CDR3 is 15 residues. V trimming: 9 bases; J trimming: 2 bases; junction bases outside the gene matches: 8. CDR1 and CDR2 (germline): WSHSY, SAAADI. The CDR3 coding sequence is TGCGCCAGGTCCCGGGACAGGAGTAACACCGGGGAGCTGTTTTTT. Translated: CARSRDRSNTGELFF.

This clonotype has ten or more counts. The V and J genes are TRBV12-3 or TRBV12-4 and TRBJ2-1; D is unresolved. V was clipped by 3 bases and J by 2 bases, with 11 bases between them. CDR3 length equals 15 residues. The DNA of the CDR3 is TGTGCCAGCAGTTTGTTCGCGGACCCCTACAATGAGCAGTTCTTC. The encoded protein is CASSLFADPYNEQFF.

V gene TRBV28 combines with J gene TRBJ2-7; the D is unclear. V lost 3 bases and J lost 6, with 15 bases in between. The CDR3 sequence is 14 residues long. Germline V CDR1 and CDR2: MDHEN, SYDVKM. The CDR3, as DNA: TGTGCCAGCAGTTTTGGGATTAGAAGGTCCGAGCAGTACTTC. The encoded protein is CASSFGIRRSEQYF.